The rows below give T cell receptor beta chains drawn from one sample of a study of CD8 T cells in Susac syndrome. Each CDR3 protein is one row after TCRdb ran MiXCR on the immunoSEQ multiplex PCR reads. The sample comprises 200,000 or so distinct CDR3 sequences, 90% to 95% of which are singletons, and 0.093% rests with the top ten. Source material: CD4+ T cells from PBMCs. The source is a human donor with multiple sclerosis. CDR3s include the opening cysteine and the closing phenylalanine or tryptophan. D genes are given only for firm matches. Expanded clones are given a class, and other clones once, few, many or no size at all.

>TRBV9|TRBJ2-7|-|-
TGTGCCAGCAGCCGTTCCGGGTCAGCCTACGAGCAGTACTTC
CASSRSGSAYEQYF
>TRBV12-3/TRBV12-4|TRBJ1-6|-|TRBD1
TGTGCCAGCAGTCTGACAGGGCCAAATTCACCCCTCCACTTT
CASSLTGPNSPLHF
>TRBV7-9|TRBJ2-3|-|TRBD1
TGTGCCAGCAGCACAACCGCAGGGGGTCACCAAGATACGCAGTATTTT
CASSTTAGGHQDTQYF
>TRBV7-3|TRBJ2-7|-|-
TGTGCCAGCAGCTTAATGGGGGGCCGAACCATCTACGAGCAGTACTTC
CASSLMGGRTIYEQYF
>TRBV12-3/TRBV12-4|TRBJ1-4|once|-
TGTGCCAGCAGTGGATATGAAAAACTGTTTTTT
CASSGYEKLFF
>TRBV3-1|TRBJ2-1|-|-
TGTGCCAGCAGCCAGGGCGGGTCCTACAATGAGCAGTTCTTC
CASSQGGSYNEQFF
>TRBV27|TRBJ2-7|-|-
TGTGCCAGCAGCCCACAGGGAATCGACTACGAGCAGTACTTC
CASSPQGIDYEQYF
>TRBV20-1|TRBJ2-3|-|-
TGCAGTGCCGGGGAGGGGGGTGGTGATACGCAGTATTTT
CSAGEGGGDTQYF
>TRBV29-1|TRBJ2-1|-|-
TGCAGCGGCAGCAGGGTAGCATACAATGAGCAGTTCTTC
CSGSRVAYNEQFF
>TRBV27|TRBJ1-4|once|TRBD1
TGTGCCAGCAGTGAGACAGGGCGTTGGGAAAAACTGTTTTTT
CASSETGRWEKLFF
>TRBV29-1|TRBJ1-1|-|TRBD1
TGCAGCGCCCTCAGGGGGTCGGCTGTGAACACTGAAGCTTTCTTT
CSALRGSAVNTEAFF
>TRBV30|TRBJ1-5|-|TRBD1
TGTGCCTGGAGTTACCAGGGGGGACAGCCCCAGCATTTT
CAWSYQGGQPQHF
>TRBV7-9|TRBJ1-5|-|-
TGTGCCAGCAGCTTCACAGGTGATTATCAGCCCCAGCATTTT
CASSFTGDYQPQHF
>TRBV7-2|TRBJ2-7|-|-
TGTGCCAGCAGCCGTCAGGGGATGAACTCCGAGCAGTACTTC
CASSRQGMNSEQYF
>TRBV5-1|TRBJ2-7|-|-
TGCGCCAGCAGCTTGGCGGTAGAGTCCTACGAGCAGTACTTC
CASSLAVESYEQYF
>TRBV4-2|TRBJ2-4|-|-
TGTGCCAGCAGCCGTGACGGGGGCATTCAGTACTTC
CASSRDGGIQYF
>TRBV20-1|TRBJ1-1|-|-
TGCAGTGCTAGGGGTGGGAACACTGAAGCTTTCTTT
CSARGGNTEAFF
>TRBV9|TRBJ1-5|-|TRBD1
TGTGCCAGCAGCGGACAGGGAGGCGATCAGCCCCAGCATTTT
CASSGQGGDQPQHF
>TRBV3-1|TRBJ1-3|-|TRBD1
TGTGCCAGCAGCCGGGACAGCTTAAACACCATATATTTT
CASSRDSLNTIYF
>TRBV5-1|TRBJ2-1|-|TRBD2
TGCGCCAGCAGCCTGGATGTCCGGGGAGGGTACAATGAGCAGTTCTTC
CASSLDVRGGYNEQFF
>TRBV20-1|TRBJ1-1|-|-
TGCAGTGTATCGACGATCGGGGACGGAAACACTGAAGCTTTCTTT
CSVSTIGDGNTEAFF
>TRBV7-8|TRBJ2-7|few|-
TGTGCCAGCCGGGCCCTCTACGAGCAGTACTTC
CASRALYEQYF
>TRBV20-1|TRBJ1-2|-|-
TGCAGTGCTAGAGATCCGGGTGGCTATGGCTACACCTTC
CSARDPGGYGYTF
>TRBV3-1|TRBJ2-2|-|TRBD2
TGTGCCAGCAGCAGAGAGGGACTAGCTACCGGGGAGCTGTTTTTT
CASSREGLATGELFF
>TRBV20-1|TRBJ1-5|-|-
TGCAGTGCTATAGTATGGGGGGCGAACCAGCCCCAGCATTTT
CSAIVWGANQPQHF
>TRBV5-6|TRBJ2-3|-|-
TGTGCCAGCAGTACGGGAGTTACGCAGTATTTT
CASSTGVTQYF
>TRBV9|TRBJ1-1|-|-
TGTGCCAGCGCGCCCATGAACACTGAAGCTTTCTTT
CASAPMNTEAFF
>TRBV18|TRBJ1-2|-|-
TGTGCCAGCTCACGAGGCGGTGGCTACACCTTC
CASSRGGGYTF
>TRBV11-2|TRBJ1-2|-|-
TGTGCCAGCAGCGATAACAGGGACTATGGCTACACCTTC
CASSDNRDYGYTF
>TRBV7-9|TRBJ1-2|-|-
TGTGCCAGCAGCTTAGCTACGGGACGGAAACGCGATGGCTACACCTTC
CASSLATGRKRDGYTF
>TRBV19|TRBJ2-6|once|-
TGTGCCAGTTCCTCGACAGGTACCTCTGGGGCCAACGTCCTGACTTTC
CASSSTGTSGANVLTF
>TRBV9|TRBJ2-5|-|TRBD2
TGTGCCAGCAGTTCCGGGACTAGCGGGAGATTTGAGACCCAGTACTTC
CASSSGTSGRFETQYF
>TRBV20-1|TRBJ2-3|-|TRBD2
TGCAGTGCTAGAGATCTAGGTAGCGGGACAGATACGCAGTATTTT
CSARDLGSGTDTQYF
>TRBV20-1|TRBJ2-1|-|TRBD2
TGCAGTGCCATGGGCGGGGGGGCTTACAATGAGCAGTTCTTC
CSAMGGGAYNEQFF
>TRBV12-3/TRBV12-4|TRBJ2-3|-|-
TGTGCCAGCAGCGAACGGACCACAGATACGCAGTATTTT
CASSERTTDTQYF
>TRBV6-5|TRBJ2-1|-|TRBD2
TGTGCCAGCAGTACGGGACTAGCGAATGAGCAGTTCTTC
CASSTGLANEQFF
>TRBV2|TRBJ1-5|-|-
TGTGCCAGCGGCCCGTCCCAAGGGCAGCCCCAGCATTTT
CASGPSQGQPQHF
>TRBV12-3/TRBV12-4|TRBJ1-4|-|-
TGTGCCAGCAGTACCGCAGACCCGCCGGTAAAACTGTTTTTT
CASSTADPPVKLFF
>TRBV5-6|TRBJ2-1|-|-
TGTGCCAGCAGCTCGGGCCCCGTTAGAGTCAATGAGCAGTTCTTC
CASSSGPVRVNEQFF
>TRBV6-5|TRBJ2-5|-|-
TGTGCCAGCAGTTATAACGGGCAGCAAGAGACCCAGTACTTC
CASSYNGQQETQYF
>TRBV27|TRBJ1-6|-|-
TGTGCCAGCAGCAATAGAGGGGGTAATTCACCCCTCCACTTT
CASSNRGGNSPLHF
>TRBV7-9|TRBJ2-1|few|-
TGTGCCAGCAGCTTAGCACGTGAGCAGTTCTTC
CASSLAREQFF
>TRBV29-1|TRBJ2-7|-|-
TGCAGCGTTGGACAATTCCTATACGAGCAGTACTTC
CSVGQFLYEQYF
>TRBV29-1|TRBJ2-2|-|-
TGCAGCGTTGCCGGGACGGCGGGCGCCGGGGAGCTGTTTTTT
CSVAGTAGAGELFF
>TRBV15|TRBJ2-2|-|-
TGTGCCACCGAGGAGACCGGGGAGCTGTTTTTT
CATEETGELFF
>TRBV3-1|TRBJ1-1|-|-
TGTGCCAGCAGCCAGCTGACAGAGACTGAAGCTTTCTTT
CASSQLTETEAFF